One T cell receptor beta chain is described in this entry. No cognate antigen has been identified for it. No qualities accompany the bases; no much larger clone lies one base away. The sample belongs to a study of CD8 T cells in Susac syndrome (dated by TCRdb to the late 2010s). About the study as a whole: Whether CD8+ T cell activation and differentiation in Susac syndrome was antigen driven was tested using repertoire sequencing. The clonality of the CD8+ T cell repertoire was compared across 12 healthy donors, some 14 Susac syndrome patients and 15 multiple sclerosis patients.

The paper's findings and limits, for the study overall: The study acknowledged that relatively few individuals were included in the TCR sequencing and HLA analysis.

High-throughput TCR beta sequencing profiled peripheral blood CD8+ and CD4+ T cells from healthy donors, Susac syndrome patients and multiple sclerosis patients. Multiple sclerosis controls were treatment-naive patients with stable or active relapsing-remitting disease fulfilling revised McDonald criteria. Bulk CD8+ and CD4+ T cells were purified by magnetic negative isolation, while CD8+ TEMRA cells were enriched using FACS. Blood was collected in EDTA tubes and processed within 24 hours, with PBMCs isolated through density gradient centrifugation. PBMCs intended for TCR sequencing were frozen in liquid nitrogen and were later thawed in a 37 degrees C water bath. Purity of sorted or isolated CD4+, CD8+ and CD8+ TEMRA cells was at least 90%. Trimming at the junction amounts to 8 bases on V and 0 bases on J, and the germline ends lie 17 bases apart. Measured from the cysteine to the phenylalanine, the CDR3 is 15 residues long. The sequence is cut down to CDR3 DNA, 45 bases in frame from base 1. The germline V gene encodes CDR1 MDHEN and CDR2 SYDVKM.

RNA was extracted using the RNeasy kit, and roughly 0.5 to 1 microgram was reverse transcribed with random hexamers. TCR beta CDR3 regions were amplified with the immunoSEQ multiplex PCR assay covering 54 Vbeta and 13 Jbeta segments. PCR amplification bias was corrected by using a synthetic template baseline for primer optimization and computational correction. Per the original workflow: Only productive sequences were kept, with reads annotated to V, D and J genes according to IMGT and analyzed in immunoSEQ Analyzer. Clonality was calculated as one minus the Shannon entropy normalized by log2 of the number of productive unique sequences. For each patient and control, public and private clones were evaluated within the 100 most prevalent clones. Clones were defined as Susac-specific if absent from the healthy and MS cohorts, from roughly 1,100 published viral clones and from other ImmuneACCESS disease sequences. In TCRdb, the public reads were trimmed at Q25 with fastp and aligned with MiXCR, with productive beta chains retained. Each entry merges the rows of one CDR3 protein and shows their most common DNA and genes. For this entry, the V and J calls and clone size follow TCRdb and not the study's own pipeline. The sample has 69,000 or so distinct CDR3 sequences on record, 94% of them singletons. The ten most abundant clones make up about 0.6% of the sample.

The V gene is TRBV28 and the J gene is TRBJ2-7; the D gene is perhaps TRBD1, on 5 matching bases. This clonotype was obtained from a human donor with multiple sclerosis. The sample consisted of CD8+ T cells from PBMCs. The CDR3 region: CASLPGPGISYEQYF. The sequenced DNA: TGTGCCAGCCTGCCGGGCCCAGGGATCTCCTACGAGCAGTACTTC. Where the CDR3 stops, the reference TRBV28 and TRBJ2-7 genes take over; the full variable domain is DVKVTQSSRYLVKRTGEKVFLECVQDMDHENMFWYRQDPGLGLRLIYFSYDVKMKEKGDIPEGYSVSREKKERFSLILESASTNQTSMYLCASLPGPGISYEQYFGPGTRLTVT.